This T cell receptor (beta chain) stems from a study of blood T cell repertoires in COVID-19. Study-level information: Some COVID-19 samples were acute and others convalescent; all came from the United States, Italy and Spain. T cells, B-cell-depleted T cells, or PBMCs provided the cDNA or gDNA that served as material.

In the source study's methods: The authors estimated nucleated cell counts from reference gene primer amplification. The data were produced by immunoSEQ multiplex PCR, yet TCRdb's version contains in-frame clones alone and is incomplete. V, J and clone size derive from that table, while D and trimming were established from the DNA sequence. Of 250,000 to 350,000 clones detected, about 90% appear once; the ten largest clones hold roughly 2.9%. The V end lost 1 base, the J end lost 7 bases, and 4 bases lay between the germline ends. Germline lookup yields CDR1 MGHDK and CDR2 SYGVNS. The CDR3 is 12 amino acids. The study drew participants aged roughly 18 to 95 years from roughly 25 US areas.

This receptor was obtained from a woman in her forties or fifties who had been exposed to COVID-19. This chain uses TRBV25-1 with TRBJ2-2, with D uncertain. Sequencing used PBMCs or T cells enriched from blood (not recorded which). The DNA of the CDR3 is TGTGCCAGCAGTGAATTCAGCGGGGAGCTGTTTTTT. This translates into CASSEFSGELFF.